Following are 25 T cell receptor beta chains from one sample sequenced in a study of cytomegalovirus exposure and HLA in healthy donors. The study ran its PCR with 60 Vbeta and 13 Jbeta primers. The repertoire was sequenced with immunoSEQ multiplex PCR; TCRdb's copy has only in-frame clones and lacks some. Listed are 100,000 to 150,000 clones; under 2% falls within the top ten. Sequencing was performed on PBMCs. The source of these receptors is a man between 18 and 29 years old in good health and CMV-seronegative.

The chain employs TRBV6-5 and TRBJ1-1; D ambiguous. The germline V gene has CDR1 MNHEY and CDR2 SVGAGI. Trimming stripped 4 bases from V and 4 bases from J, with 16 bases between. This CDR3 has 15 residues. The CDR3 region has the DNA TGTGCCAGCAGTTCCCTGGACTCGAGCCGCACTGAAGCTTTCTTT. Amino acid sequence: CASSSLDSSRTEAFF.

The rearrangement uses TRBV29-1 and TRBJ2-7; D is undetermined. The germline V and J ends were trimmed by 3 bases and 7 bases, with 7 bases remaining between them. CDR1 is SQVTM, CDR2 ANQGSEA, per germline. The CDR3 spans 10 residues. In nucleotides, the CDR3 is TGCAGCGTTGACATGAGTGAGCAGTACTTC. Protein: CSVDMSEQYF.

The chain has TRBV4-3 and TRBJ2-1; 11 nucleotides align to TRBD2. From germline, CDR1 is LGHNA and CDR2 YSLEER. Trimming took 0 bases from V and 16 from J; bases not matched to a gene: 8. The CDR3 extends over 14 amino acids. The chain's CDR3 is CASSQDSTSGRFFF. CDR3 bases: TGCGCCAGCAGCCAAGATAGCACTAGCGGGAGATTTTTCTTC.

The chain has TRBV28 and TRBJ2-2; D possibly corresponds to TRBD1 (6 bases). The ends were cut back, 6 bases at V and 1 base at J, with 9 bases in the middle. This CDR3 comprises 14 residues. The germline gives CDR1 MDHEN, CDR2 SYDVKM. The CDR3 DNA sequence: TGTGCCAGCAGAATGACAGGGAACACCGGGGAGCTGTTTTTT. This codes for CASRMTGNTGELFF.

The chain combines TRBV4-3 with TRBJ1-1, with 10 nucleotides matching TRBD1. The ends lost 0 bases at V and 5 bases at J; junction bases unmatched: 9. Germline CDR1 LGHNA, CDR2 YSLEER. This CDR3 spans 17 amino acids. The CDR3 nucleotides are TGCGCCAGCAGCCAAGATGTCTCTGTGGGACAGGGGACTGAAGCTTTCTTT. Residues: CASSQDVSVGQGTEAFF.

The chain joins TRBV19 to TRBJ2-5, with D maybe TRBD1 (5 bases). Germline CDR1 and CDR2: LNHDA and SQIVND (reference sequence). The CDR3 covers 13 residues. Between the trimmed V and J ends, which lost 11 bases and 3 bases, there was a span of 16 bases. The CDR3: CAPPLGREETQYF. Here the CDR3 DNA reads TGTGCCCCACCCCTTGGCAGGGAAGAGACCCAGTACTTC.

The rearrangement uses TRBV30 and TRBJ1-2; a possible D gene is TRBD1 (6 bases). CDR1 is GTSNPN, CDR2 SVGIG, per germline (reference sequence). CDR3 size: 12 residues. V lost 8 bases to trimming and J lost 11 bases, with 21 bases between them. CDR3 residues: CARGGSGGRYTF. The CDR3 region has the DNA TGTGCCAGGGGGGGTTCAGGAGGGAGATACACCTTC.

The chain couples TRBV5-4 to TRBJ2-3; tentatively, D is TRBD1 (5 bases). Germline V gives CDR1 SGHNT, CDR2 YYREEE (reference sequence). This CDR3 is built from 15 residues. V was cut by 5 bases and J by 2 bases, with 15 bases left in between. The DNA for the CDR3 is TGTGCCAGCAGAGGGGATTTTTCCTACACAGATACGCAGTATTTT. Its protein is CASRGDFSYTDTQYF. Looking up the rest from reference TRBV5-4 and TRBJ2-3 gives the full variable domain: ETGVTQSPTHLIKTRGQQVTLRCSSQSGHNTVSWYQQALGQGPQFIFQYYREEENGRGNFPPRFSGLQFPNYSSELNVNALELDDSALYLCASRGDFSYTDTQYFGPGTRLTVL.

The V and J genes are TRBV5-1 and TRBJ1-4; D is undetermined. Germline CDR1 and CDR2: SGHRS and YFSETQ. The CDR3 loop spans 17 amino acids. Between the trimmed V and J ends, which lost 1 base and 2 bases, there was a span of 15 bases. The CDR3 spells CASSLSGYQSTNEKLFF. The CDR3 DNA reads as TGCGCCAGCAGCTTGTCCGGGTATCAATCGACTAATGAAAAACTGTTTTTT.

This rearrangement joins TRBV28 to TRBJ2-2; tentatively, D is TRBD2 (7 bases). V gave up 3 bases and J gave up 0 bases, with 11 bases separating them. Germline loops: CDR1 MDHEN, CDR2 SYDVKM. The CDR3 covers 16 residues. The CDR3: CASSFRGGPNTGELFF. CDR3 sequence (DNA): TGTGCCAGCAGTTTTAGGGGGGGCCCGAACACCGGGGAGCTGTTTTTT.

The rearrangement links TRBV7-9 to TRBJ1-3, with D possibly matching TRBD1 (6 bases). Per germline, CDR1 SEHNR and CDR2 FQNEAQ (reference sequence). V was clipped by 5 bases and J by 0 bases, with 14 bases between them. The CDR3 covers 16 residues. The CDR3 DNA reads as TGTGCCAGCAGCACCCAAGGACAGAACTCTGGAAACACCATATATTTT. Translating it yields CASSTQGQNSGNTIYF. The full variable domain, with the rest looked up from reference TRBV7-9 and TRBJ1-3, is DTGVSQNPRHKITKRGQNVTFRCDPISEHNRLYWYRQTLGQGPEFLTYFQNEAQLEKSRLLSDRFSAERPKGSFSTLEIQRTEQGDSAMYLCASSTQGQNSGNTIYFGEGSWLTVV.

The chain recombines TRBV14 with TRBJ2-5; tentatively, D is TRBD1 (7 bases). The CDR3 has 15 residues. Trimming took off 2 bases at V and 2 bases at J, with 12 bases between the two ends. Per the germline V gene, CDR1 is SGHDN and CDR2 is FVKESK. Here the CDR3 reads CASSQNPGGQETQYF. The DNA for the CDR3 is TGTGCCAGCAGCCAAAACCCAGGGGGGCAAGAGACCCAGTACTTC.

The chain uses TRBV12-5 and TRBJ2-3; TRBD1 matches at 9 bases. V lost 3 bases and J lost 5; bases outside the gene matches: 15. The germline gives CDR1 LGHNT, CDR2 FRNRAP. This CDR3 has 18 amino acids. CDR3 nucleotide sequence: TGTGCTAGTGGTTTCTGGGGGACCGGGACAGGGTATATAGATACGCAGTATTTT. Translated: CASGFWGTGTGYIDTQYF.

The rearrangement links TRBV14 to TRBJ1-2; tentative D call: TRBD1 (5 bases). The CDR3 is made up of 15 amino acids. Trimming stripped 1 base from V and 4 bases from J, with 13 bases between. Germline V gene data show CDR1 as SGHDN and CDR2 as FVKESK. The CDR3 protein is CASSQGSRRAYGYTF. The CDR3, as DNA: TGTGCCAGCAGCCAAGGGAGTCGCAGGGCCTATGGCTACACCTTC.

This CDR3 reads CASSRYPALAGVRTGELFF. The CDR3 DNA sequence: TGTGCCAGCAGCCGCTACCCCGCACTAGCGGGAGTTCGCACCGGGGAGCTGTTTTTT. The gene calls are TRBV13 and TRBJ2-2; 11 bases align to TRBD2. Losses at the gene ends were 5 bases for V and 4 bases for J; bases not matched to a gene: 15. Per germline, CDR1 PRHDT and CDR2 FYEKMQ (reference sequence). This CDR3 comprises 19 residues.

Notes on this clone: Other DNA sequences in this specimen translate into the identical CDR3. The chain is built from TRBV7-2 and TRBJ2-7; 12 nucleotides match TRBD2. V trimming: 3 bases; J trimming: 5 bases; junction bases outside the gene matches: 5. The germline CDR1 and CDR2 sequences are SGHTA and FQGNSA. CDR3 length: 15 amino acids. The CDR3 loop reads CASSFLAGGPDEQYF. The CDR3 DNA follows: TGTGCCAGCAGCTTCCTAGCGGGAGGGCCCGACGAGCAGTACTTC.

J is TRBJ1-2 and V is TRBV6-6; D gene ambiguous. CDR1 is MNHNY and CDR2 is SVGAGI in the germline V gene (reference sequence). The CDR3 consists of 14 residues. V was pared by 7 bases and J by 4 bases, with 16 bases between. For the CDR3, the DNA is TGTGCCAGCACCCCAACCCCGGAGCCCTATGGCTACACCTTC. It encodes CASTPTPEPYGYTF.

Concerning this clone itself: The identical CDR3 is also encoded by other nucleotide sequences in the sample. The chain combines TRBV7-9 with TRBJ1-1; D unresolved. The CDR3 consists of 13 residues. The germline V gene has CDR1 SEHNR and CDR2 FQNEAQ (reference sequence). V shed 2 bases and J shed 1 base, with 5 bases lying between them. CDR3 in amino acids: CASSLTGNTEAFF. The CDR3, as DNA: TGTGCCAGCAGCTTAACCGGGAACACTGAAGCTTTCTTT.

The chain is built from TRBV7-2 and TRBJ1-5, with 8 nucleotides matching TRBD1. Germline V CDR1 and CDR2: SGHTA, FQGNSA. The V segment lost 5 bases and the J segment 7 bases; nucleotides outside the gene matches: 10. CDR3 length equals 15 residues. Here the CDR3 reads CASSAHQGAGQPQHF. The CDR3 nucleotides are TGTGCCAGCAGCGCACACCAGGGGGCAGGGCAGCCCCAGCATTTT.

The chain carries TRBV7-6 and TRBJ2-7; TRBD1 might be the D (6 bases). Germline CDR1 is SGHVS and CDR2 is FNYEAQ. This CDR3 has 14 residues. V was cut by 5 bases and J by 1 base, with 12 bases left in between. The CDR3 bases are TGTGCCAGCAGCGTGGGACACCTGTCCTACGAGCAGTACTTC. Amino acid sequence: CASSVGHLSYEQYF.

The chain employs TRBV29-1 and TRBJ2-3, with D unresolved. The CDR3 totals 13 residues. V was trimmed by 7 bases and J by 0 bases, leaving 11 bases between them. Germline loops: CDR1 SQVTM, CDR2 ANQGSEA. CDR3 protein: CSARLVSTDTQYF. Here the CDR3 DNA reads TGCAGCGCAAGACTGGTTAGCACAGATACGCAGTATTTT.

The J gene is TRBJ1-3, the V gene TRBV6-6; D ambiguous. The CDR3 consists of 14 residues. Looked up from germline, CDR1 is MNHNY and CDR2 is SVGAGI (reference sequence). V was trimmed by 2 bases and J by 2 bases, leaving 7 bases between them. As DNA, the CDR3 is TGTGCCAGCAGTTACGCGACTGCTGGAAACACCATATATTTT. This translates into CASSYATAGNTIYF.

The J gene is TRBJ1-5, the V gene TRBV19; 7 nucleotides agree with TRBD1. Germline V lookup: CDR1 LNHDA, CDR2 SQIVND (reference sequence). The V and J ends lost 10 bases and 2 bases, in that order; junction bases with no gene match: 5. The CDR3 spans 13 residues. The CDR3 bases are TGTGCCACCAGGGGGGTAGGCAATCAGCCCCAGCATTTT. As protein: CATRGVGNQPQHF.

CDR3 in DNA: TGCGCCAGCTCCGGGACAGGGTATCATCAGCCCCAGCATTTT. Its translation: CASSGTGYHQPQHF. The V and J genes are TRBV10-1 and TRBJ1-5, with TRBD1 matching 9 bases. Looked up from germline, CDR1 is WNHNN and CDR2 is SYGVQD (reference sequence). Trimming at V came to 8 bases and at J to 5 bases, leaving 7 bases not matched to a gene. CDR3 size: 14 residues.

The rearrangement links TRBV7-8 to TRBJ1-3; D gene unclear. Trimming took off 5 bases at V and 4 bases at J, with 12 bases between the two ends. Germline CDR1 reads SGHVS; CDR2 reads FQNEAQ. CDR3 length: 14 amino acids. The CDR3 sequence: CASSPQAEGNTIYF. As DNA, the CDR3 is TGTGCCAGCAGCCCCCAAGCGGAGGGAAACACCATATATTTT. Drawing the rest from reference TRBV7-8 and TRBJ1-3, the complete variable domain is GAGVSQSPRYKVAKRGQDVALRCDPISGHVSLFWYQQALGQGPEFLTYFQNEAQLDKSGLPSDRFFAERPEGSVSTLKIQRTQQEDSAVYLCASSPQAEGNTIYFGEGSWLTVV.